One and the same sample provided the 32 T cell receptor beta chains below, sequenced in a study of graft-versus-host responses after intestinal transplantation. No antigen has been identified for these receptors. Only in-frame clones appear in the TCRdb table, and some are missing; sequencing was by immunoSEQ multiplex PCR. The repertoire includes 85,000 to 90,000 clones, roughly 92% of them detected once, and roughly 0.3% sits in the top ten. Here the sequenced sample was unstimulated CD4+ T cells sorted from spleen or lymph node cells, taken before intestinal transplant. The receptor set was obtained from a human donor who received an intestinal transplant.

The CDR3 region is CASRDPPNTEAFF. In DNA form, the CDR3 reads TGTGCCAGCAGGGACCCCCCGAACACTGAAGCTTTCTTT. The chain carries TRBV2 and TRBJ1-1; D gene uncertain. The CDR3 totals 13 residues. The germline CDR1 and CDR2 sequences are SNHLY and FYNNEI. V was shortened by 6 bases and J by 1 base, with 9 bases between the two germline ends.

This chain links TRBV4-1 with TRBJ2-1, with D possibly called TRBD1 or TRBD2 (5 bases each). Per germline, CDR1 MGHRA and CDR2 YSYEKL. V lost 0 bases and J lost 3, with 18 bases in between. The CDR3 consists of 18 residues. This chain's CDR3 is CASSQDQAGSILYNEQFF. The CDR3 DNA sequence: TGCGCCAGCAGCCAAGATCAGGCAGGGAGCATCCTCTACAATGAGCAGTTCTTC.

The chain couples TRBV29-1 to TRBJ2-3; 7 bases are a match to TRBD2. After removal of 7 bases from V and 0 bases from J, the junction contained 4 bases not matched to a gene. The CDR3 extends over 13 amino acids. Germline V lookup: CDR1 SQVTM, CDR2 ANQGSEA. The CDR3 region has the DNA TGCAGCGGGGAGCGGGACAGCACAGATACGCAGTATTTT. Translation: CSGERDSTDTQYF.

This rearrangement joins TRBV5-1 to TRBJ1-2; D not resolved. The CDR3 has 15 residues. Trimming shortened V by 0 bases and J by 2 bases, and 11 bases separated the two germline ends. Germline lookup yields CDR1 SGHRS and CDR2 YFSETQ. CDR3: CASSLVPSPNYGYTF. In DNA, the CDR3 is TGCGCCAGCAGCTTGGTTCCCAGCCCGAACTATGGCTACACCTTC.

V gene TRBV9 combines with J gene TRBJ2-1; no clear D gene. The V gene's germline CDR1 is SGDLS and CDR2 YYNGEE. The CDR3 consists of 16 residues. Trimming pared 0 bases from V and 9 bases from J, leaving 19 bases between. Here the CDR3 DNA reads TGTGCCAGCAGCGTAGTTCCGAGCCGGGTGAGTGGTGAGCAGTTCTTC. Residues: CASSVVPSRVSGEQFF.

The chain employs TRBV18 and TRBJ2-6; D unresolved. Per germline, CDR1 KGHSH and CDR2 LQKENI. The CDR3 sequence is 17 residues long. The V end was cut by 6 bases, the J end by 0 bases, with 15 bases between. DNA of the CDR3: TGTGCCAGCTCCCCCGTCGCGGATTCCTCTGGGGCCAACGTCCTGACTTTC. It codes for CASSPVADSSGANVLTF.

V is TRBV18 and J is TRBJ1-2; possibly TRBD1 for D (5 bases). This CDR3 contains 17 residues. Germline CDR1 reads KGHSH; CDR2 reads LQKENI. The V and J ends lost 4 bases and 6 bases respectively, with 24 bases between them. The CDR3 reads CASSRSQGGITKDGYTF. In DNA, the CDR3 is TGTGCCAGCTCACGGAGTCAGGGTGGTATAACTAAAGATGGCTACACCTTC. Supplemented by reference TRBV18 and TRBJ1-2, the full variable domain reads NAGVMQNPRHLVRRRGQEARLRCSPMKGHSHVYWYRQLPEEGLKFMVYLQKENIIDESGMPKERFSAEFPKEGPSILRIQQVVRGDSAAYFCASSRSQGGITKDGYTFGSGTRLTVV.

The chain has TRBV27 and TRBJ2-3; no firm D call. Trimming removed 5 bases from V and 5 bases from J, with 23 bases in between. Germline assignment: CDR1 MNHEY and CDR2 SMNVEV (reference sequence). CDR3 length equals 17 residues. Here the CDR3 DNA reads TGTGCCAGCAGTCAGCCCCGGTTATCCAACGAGGTAGATACGCAGTATTTT. The encoded protein is CASSQPRLSNEVDTQYF.

The chain has TRBV7-2 and TRBJ2-5, with 9 bases lining up with TRBD2. CDR3 length: 15 residues. The trim removed 2 bases at V and 4 bases at J, leaving 5 bases unmatched. The V gene's germline CDR1 is SGHTA and CDR2 FQGNSA. The CDR3: CASSLSSGRRETQYF. Written as DNA, the CDR3 is TGTGCCAGCAGCTTATCGAGCGGGAGGCGAGAGACCCAGTACTTC.

The rearrangement uses TRBV5-1 and TRBJ2-7, with TRBD1 as a possible D gene (6 bases). V lost 0 bases and J 3 bases, leaving 10 bases between the germline ends. The CDR3 spans 14 residues. Germline values: CDR1 SGHRS, CDR2 YFSETQ. This chain's CDR3 is CASSLGQDLYEQYF. The CDR3 DNA reads as TGCGCCAGCAGCTTGGGACAGGATCTCTACGAGCAGTACTTC.

This sequence joins TRBV28 and TRBJ2-7; D remains unclear. Germline CDR1 reads MDHEN; CDR2 reads SYDVKM. The CDR3 has 13 amino acids. V lost 1 base, J lost 2 bases, and 6 bases lay in between. CDR3 sequence (DNA): TGTGCCAGCAGTTTATTTGTGCCCTACGAGCAGTACTTC. As protein: CASSLFVPYEQYF.

The chain carries TRBV5-1 and TRBJ2-5; 8 bases map to TRBD2. With V trimmed by 0 bases and J by 6 bases, 7 bases remained unmatched. The germline V gene encodes CDR1 SGHRS and CDR2 YFSETQ. The CDR3 has 15 amino acids. The CDR3 DNA follows: TGCGCCAGCAGCTTGGAAAGCGGGAGAGCAAAGACCCAGTACTTC. It yields the protein CASSLESGRAKTQYF. Supplemented by reference TRBV5-1 and TRBJ2-5, the full variable domain reads KAGVTQTPRYLIKTRGQQVTLSCSPISGHRSVSWYQQTPGQGLQFLFEYFSETQRNKGNFPGRFSGRQFSNSRSEMNVSTLELGDSALYLCASSLESGRAKTQYFGPGTRLLVL.

This chain uses TRBV15 with TRBJ2-7, with TRBD2 identical over 15 bases. V lost 0 bases, J lost 2 bases, and 5 bases stayed unmatched. This CDR3 is built from 18 residues. Germline assignment: CDR1 LNHNV and CDR2 YYDKDF (reference sequence). CDR3 residues: CATSRDPRTSGRAYEQYF. The CDR3 region has the DNA TGTGCCACCAGCAGAGATCCCAGGACTAGCGGGAGGGCCTACGAGCAGTACTTC.

This chain joins TRBV6-1 and TRBJ2-1, with D hard to call. CDR1 and CDR2 (germline): MNHNS, SASEGT. The germline V and J ends were trimmed by 6 bases and 6 bases, with 18 bases remaining between them. The CDR3 runs to 15 residues. The DNA of the CDR3 is TGTGCCAGCAGACCTCCCGAGGCTAGTGGCAATGAGCAGTTCTTC. This translates into CASRPPEASGNEQFF.

To note about this clone: Additional DNA sequences in this sample encode the identical CDR3. Written as DNA, the CDR3 is TGTGCCAGCAGCTTCCCAGAACAGCCCCAGCATTTT. Its translation: CASSFPEQPQHF. The chain combines TRBV7-8 with TRBJ1-5; no reliable D call. V was shortened by 3 bases and J by 7 bases, with 7 bases between the two germline ends. Germline loops: CDR1 SGHVS, CDR2 FQNEAQ. The CDR3 extends over 12 amino acids.

The CDR3 DNA reads TGTGCCAGCAGTTTAAATCGGCTAGCGGGACGGAACACCGGGGAGCTGTTTTTT. Translated: CASSLNRLAGRNTGELFF. J is TRBJ2-2 and V is TRBV28; 9 bases are shared with TRBD2. The CDR3 is made up of 18 amino acids. V lost 2 bases and J lost 1; bases outside the gene matches: 8. The germline gives CDR1 MDHEN, CDR2 SYDVKM.

This chain connects TRBV6-1 to TRBJ1-4, with D tentatively TRBD1 (5 bases). The germline CDR1 and CDR2 sequences are MNHNS and SASEGT. The CDR3 runs 19 residues. V lost 3 bases and J lost 0, with 20 bases in between. The DNA for the CDR3 is TGTGCCAGCAGTGACCCCCAGACAGCTAACCTTGCAACTAATGAAAAACTGTTTTTT. This sequence encodes CASSDPQTANLATNEKLFF.

The V call is TRBV7-6, the J call TRBJ2-6, with unresolved D. The length of the CDR3 is 17 residues. The germline V gene encodes CDR1 SGHVS and CDR2 FNYEAQ. The V and J ends lost 4 bases and 5 bases respectively, with 18 bases between them. CDR3 sequence (DNA): TGTGCCAGCAGCTCACATCTCTCACAAAGTCGGGCCAACGTCCTGACTTTC. Translated, it gives CASSSHLSQSRANVLTF.

J is TRBJ1-5 and V is TRBV5-1; unclear D gene. Germline CDR1 is SGHRS and CDR2 is YFSETQ. The germline V and J ends were trimmed by 0 bases and 6 bases, with 7 bases remaining between them. The CDR3 runs to 13 residues. The CDR3 sequence is CASSLEVGQPQHF. DNA of the CDR3: TGCGCCAGCAGCTTGGAGGTGGGTCAGCCCCAGCATTTT.

V and J are TRBV6-5 and TRBJ1-3, with 9 bases fitting TRBD1. J was trimmed by 0 bases and V by 6 bases; bases with no gene match: 3. The CDR3 totals 15 residues. Germline V CDR1 and CDR2: MNHEY, SVGAGI. This chain's CDR3 is CASSPDRGSGNTIYF. The CDR3, as DNA: TGTGCCAGCAGCCCGGACAGGGGCTCTGGAAACACCATATATTTT.

CDR3 sequence: CASSLRQRNQPQHF. CDR3 nucleotide sequence: TGTGCCAGTAGTCTAAGACAGAGGAATCAGCCCCAGCATTTT. The rearrangement links TRBV19 to TRBJ1-5; possibly TRBD1 for D (5 bases). CDR1 and CDR2 from the germline V gene are LNHDA and SQIVND (reference sequence). The ends were cut back, 5 bases at V and 4 bases at J, with 12 bases in the middle. This CDR3 comprises 14 residues.

The V gene is TRBV19, the J gene TRBJ2-5, with 12 bases identical to TRBD2. The CDR3 length is 17 residues. The V segment lost 4 bases and the J segment 5 bases; nucleotides outside the gene matches: 11. Germline CDR1 reads LNHDA; CDR2 reads SQIVND (reference sequence). The CDR3 sequence: CASSTTSGRGWGETQYF. DNA of the CDR3: TGTGCCAGTAGTACGACTAGCGGGAGAGGATGGGGGGAGACCCAGTACTTC.

The chain is built from TRBV5-1 and TRBJ2-1, with 7 nucleotides matching TRBD1. The CDR3 spans 15 residues. Germline CDR1 SGHRS, CDR2 YFSETQ. V was pared by 0 bases and J by 3 bases, with 3 bases of the junction left unmatched. CDR3 sequence reads: CASSLVGGDYNEQFF. DNA for the CDR3: TGCGCCAGCAGCTTGGTAGGGGGCGACTACAATGAGCAGTTCTTC.

The chain employs TRBV29-1 and TRBJ2-7; D remains unclear. The CDR3 has 11 amino acids. V was shortened by 3 bases and J by 3 bases, with 6 bases between the two germline ends. Germline CDR1 reads SQVTM; CDR2 reads ANQGSEA. CDR3 DNA: TGCAGCGTTGAGCGGAACTACGAGCAGTACTTC. Protein: CSVERNYEQYF.

The gene calls are TRBV9 and TRBJ2-1; D gene uncertain. V was pared by 0 bases and J by 10 bases, with 17 bases between. This CDR3 contains 15 residues. The V gene's germline CDR1 is SGDLS and CDR2 YYNGEE. The DNA of the CDR3 is TGTGCCAGCAGCGTAGGGGCTAGTTGGGTGGAAGAGCAGTTCTTC. Protein sequence: CASSVGASWVEEQFF.

This chain links TRBV5-1 with TRBJ1-4; D not resolved. Germline lookup yields CDR1 SGHRS and CDR2 YFSETQ. Deletions cut 2 bases from V and 4 bases from J, with 9 bases between. The CDR3 totals 14 residues. The CDR3, as DNA: TGCGCCAGCAGCTTATCCCCTAATAATGAAAAACTGTTTTTT. Translation: CASSLSPNNEKLFF.

This chain connects TRBV5-1 to TRBJ1-2, with D maybe TRBD1 (6 bases). V was clipped by 4 bases and J by 3 bases, with 10 bases between them. The length of the CDR3 is 13 residues. The germline V gene encodes CDR1 SGHRS and CDR2 YFSETQ. The CDR3 nucleotides read TGCGCCAGCAGCGCGGACAGCTACTATGGCTACACCTTC. Its translation is CASSADSYYGYTF.

This clone occurred once. The chain couples TRBV5-1 to TRBJ2-5; D assignment may be TRBD1 or TRBD2 (6 bases each). Germline CDR1 is SGHRS and CDR2 is YFSETQ. V was shortened by 5 bases and J by 5 bases, with 16 bases between the two germline ends. The CDR3 has 14 amino acids. The CDR3 sequence is CASSHGGGIETQYF. The DNA of the CDR3 is TGCGCCAGCAGTCATGGAGGGGGGATTGAGACCCAGTACTTC.

J is TRBJ2-7 and V is TRBV11-1; TRBD1 or TRBD2 may be the D gene (5 bases each). The CDR3 contains 14 residues. Germline loops: CDR1 SGHAT, CDR2 FQDESV (reference sequence). V lost 1 base to trimming and J lost 2 bases, with 9 bases between them. CDR3 residues: CASSLGRGAYEQYF. The CDR3 DNA reads as TGTGCCAGCAGCTTAGGGAGAGGGGCCTACGAGCAGTACTTC.

V is TRBV4-1 and J is TRBJ2-6; D is uncertain. V was shortened by 1 base and J by 0 bases, with 4 bases between the two germline ends. CDR1 is MGHRA and CDR2 is YSYEKL in the germline V gene. The CDR3 contains 15 residues. This chain's CDR3 is CASSQAVSGANVLTF. The CDR3, as DNA: TGCGCCAGCAGCCAAGCAGTCTCTGGGGCCAACGTCCTGACTTTC.

This clone was detected only once. The chain uses TRBV9 and TRBJ2-1, with TRBD2 matching 7 bases. Per the germline V gene, CDR1 is SGDLS and CDR2 is YYNGEE. The CDR3 is 16 residues long. Unmatched junction bases numbered 14, after V lost 3 bases and J lost 8 bases. The CDR3 region has the DNA TGTGCCAGCAGCGCCGGGAGCGGGACGGCGGGGGATGAGCAGTTCTTC. Translated: CASSAGSGTAGDEQFF.

The chain has TRBV19 and TRBJ2-2, with D hard to call. The V gene's germline CDR1 is LNHDA and CDR2 SQIVND (reference sequence). The CDR3 is 13 amino acids. The V end was cut by 4 bases, the J end by 2 bases, with 5 bases between. The CDR3 DNA reads TGTGCCAGTAGTACGCATAACACCGGGGAGCTGTTTTTT. Residues: CASSTHNTGELFF.